This T cell receptor beta chain was recorded in a study of T cell repertoires in cytomegalovirus infection. Study overall: Both CMV infection and a matching HLA type were indicated by public TCR beta signatures.

TCRdb passed the reads through MiXCR, listing each CDR3 protein once. The sample includes 150,000 to 200,000 distinct CDR3 sequences, about an eighth of them seen just once. The CDR3 has 15 residues. Germline CDR1 SGHDN, CDR2 FVKESK. Unmatched junction bases numbered 7, after V lost 3 bases and J lost 4 bases. Overall study results and limits: HLA-C-restricted CMV-specific TCR beta clonotypes prevailed in the ex vivo response.

In its sample, this clonotype was seen a few times. No antigen is known for it. The sequenced material came from PBMCs. The chain combines TRBV14 with TRBJ2-7; 9 bases agree with TRBD1. The clonotype originates from a human donor in good health (CMV status not recorded). Some clones in this sample may be carry-over from other donors' samples. CDR3 loop: CASSHPTGGKYEQYF. The CDR3 nucleotides read TGTGCCAGCAGCCACCCCACAGGGGGCAAGTACGAGCAGTACTTC.